This entry concerns a single TCR beta chain. Its specificity is not known. Preparation of the TCRbeta library used unique molecular identifiers. TCRdb ran MiXCR on the PCR reads and lists one entry per CDR3 protein. The sample holds just under 350,000 distinct CDR3 sequences, about 16% seen once. Trimming shortened V by 0 bases and J by 5 bases, and 14 bases separated the two germline ends. Germline V lookup: CDR1 LGHNA, CDR2 YNFKEQ. The CDR3 runs 15 residues. The data derive from a study of T-cell reconstitution after alpha-beta-depleted transplantation in children. Study-wide points: Expanded graft clones numbering several hundred reportedly gave rise to alpha-beta T cells about two months after transplant. Some patients' high day-60 TCRbeta diversity was traced to surviving recipient T cells and thymic progenitors. T-cell counts and diversity were attributed mostly to newly produced T cells one year after transplant.

Specimen: PBMCs, mostly from graft donor cells, collected 360 days after TCRalphabeta/CD19-depleted stem cell transplant. This rearrangement joins TRBV4-2 to TRBJ2-7; TRBD1 might be the D (6 bases). The clonotype originates from a male patient aged 2-10 years who had a stem cell transplant for acute lymphoblastic leukemia, so the T cells may come from the graft donor. The CDR3 DNA is TGTGCCAGCAGCCAAGATGCGGACAGTGGCGACGAGCAGTACTTC. Translated, it gives CASSQDADSGDEQYF.